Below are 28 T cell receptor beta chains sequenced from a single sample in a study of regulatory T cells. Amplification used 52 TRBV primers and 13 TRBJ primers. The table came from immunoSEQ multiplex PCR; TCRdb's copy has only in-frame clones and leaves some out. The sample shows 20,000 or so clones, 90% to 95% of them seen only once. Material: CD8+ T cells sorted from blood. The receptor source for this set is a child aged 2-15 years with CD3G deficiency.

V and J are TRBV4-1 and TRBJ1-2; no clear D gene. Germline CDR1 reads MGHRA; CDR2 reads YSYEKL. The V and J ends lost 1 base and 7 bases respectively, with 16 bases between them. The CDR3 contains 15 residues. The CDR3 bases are TGCGCCAGCAGCCAAGCCCTAACGTGGGGAAGTGGCTACACCTTC. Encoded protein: CASSQALTWGSGYTF.

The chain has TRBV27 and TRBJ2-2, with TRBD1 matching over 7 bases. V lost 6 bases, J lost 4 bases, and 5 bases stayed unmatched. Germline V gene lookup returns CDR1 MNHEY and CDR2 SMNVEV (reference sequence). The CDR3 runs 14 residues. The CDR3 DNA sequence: TGTGCCAGCAGCGATACAGGGGCCACCGGGGAGCTGTTTTTT. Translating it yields CASSDTGATGELFF.

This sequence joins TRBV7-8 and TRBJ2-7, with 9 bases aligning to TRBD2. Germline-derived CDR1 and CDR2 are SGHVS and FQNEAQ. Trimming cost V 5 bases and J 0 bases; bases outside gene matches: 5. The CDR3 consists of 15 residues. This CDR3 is CASSRQAGGSYEQYF. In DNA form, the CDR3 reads TGTGCCAGCAGCCGTCAAGCGGGAGGCTCCTACGAGCAGTACTTC.

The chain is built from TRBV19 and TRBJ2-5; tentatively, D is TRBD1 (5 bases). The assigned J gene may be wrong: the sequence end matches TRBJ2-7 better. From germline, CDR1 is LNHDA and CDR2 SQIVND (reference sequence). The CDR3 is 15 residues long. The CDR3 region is CASSQTVDSSYEQYF. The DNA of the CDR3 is TGTGCCAGTAGCCAGACAGTCGACAGCTCCTACGAGCAGTACTTC.

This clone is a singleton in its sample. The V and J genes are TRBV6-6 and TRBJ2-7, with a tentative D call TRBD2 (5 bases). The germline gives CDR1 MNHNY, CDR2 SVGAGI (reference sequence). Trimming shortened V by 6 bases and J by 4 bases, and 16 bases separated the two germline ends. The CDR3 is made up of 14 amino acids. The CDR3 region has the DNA TGTGCCAGCAGCCTGGGAGAGGGAGAGTACGAGCAGTACTTC. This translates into CASSLGEGEYEQYF.

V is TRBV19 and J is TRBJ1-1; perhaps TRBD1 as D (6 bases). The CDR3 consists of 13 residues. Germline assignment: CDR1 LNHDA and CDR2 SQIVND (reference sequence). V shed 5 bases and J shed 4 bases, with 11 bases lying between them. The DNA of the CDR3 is TGTGCCAGTAGTCCGAGGGGGATCACTGAAGCTTTCTTT. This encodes CASSPRGITEAFF.

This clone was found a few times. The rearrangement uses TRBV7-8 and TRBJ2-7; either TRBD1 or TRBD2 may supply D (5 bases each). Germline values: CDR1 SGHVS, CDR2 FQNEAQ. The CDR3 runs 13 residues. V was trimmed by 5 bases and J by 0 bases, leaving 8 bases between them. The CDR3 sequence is CASSHGTSYEQYF. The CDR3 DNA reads TGTGCCAGCAGCCATGGGACCTCCTACGAGCAGTACTTC. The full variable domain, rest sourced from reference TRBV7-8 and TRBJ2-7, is GAGVSQSPRYKVAKRGQDVALRCDPISGHVSLFWYQQALGQGPEFLTYFQNEAQLDKSGLPSDRFFAERPEGSVSTLKIQRTQQEDSAVYLCASSHGTSYEQYFGPGTRLTVT.

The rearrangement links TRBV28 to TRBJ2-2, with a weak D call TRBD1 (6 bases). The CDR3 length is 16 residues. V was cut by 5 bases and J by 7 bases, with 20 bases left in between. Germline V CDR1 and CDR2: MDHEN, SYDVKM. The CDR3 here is CASSPRKGQGRGELFF. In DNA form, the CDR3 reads TGTGCCAGCAGTCCTCGTAAGGGGCAGGGGCGCGGGGAGCTGTTTTTT.

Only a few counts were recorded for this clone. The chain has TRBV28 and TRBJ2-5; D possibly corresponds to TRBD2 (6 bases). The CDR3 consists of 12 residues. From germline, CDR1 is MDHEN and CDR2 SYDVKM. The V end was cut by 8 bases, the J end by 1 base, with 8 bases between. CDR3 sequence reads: CASSGVQETQYF. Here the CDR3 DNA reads TGTGCCAGCTCGGGGGTCCAAGAGACCCAGTACTTC. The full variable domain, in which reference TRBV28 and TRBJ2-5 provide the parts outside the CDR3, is DVKVTQSSRYLVKRTGEKVFLECVQDMDHENMFWYRQDPGLGLRLIYFSYDVKMKEKGDIPEGYSVSREKKERFSLILESASTNQTSMYLCASSGVQETQYFGPGTRLLVL.

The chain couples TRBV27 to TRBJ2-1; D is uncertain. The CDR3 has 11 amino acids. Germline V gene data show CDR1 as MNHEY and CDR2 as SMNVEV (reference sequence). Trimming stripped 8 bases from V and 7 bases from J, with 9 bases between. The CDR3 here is CASGTSNEQFF. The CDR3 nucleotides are TGTGCCAGCGGAACAAGTAATGAGCAGTTCTTC.

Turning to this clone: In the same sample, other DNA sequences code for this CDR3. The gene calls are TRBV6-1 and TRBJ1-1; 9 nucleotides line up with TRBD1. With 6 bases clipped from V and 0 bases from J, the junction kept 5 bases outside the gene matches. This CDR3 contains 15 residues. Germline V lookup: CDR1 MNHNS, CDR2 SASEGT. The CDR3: CASRDRDRVNTEAFF. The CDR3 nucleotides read TGTGCCAGCAGGGATAGGGACAGGGTGAACACTGAAGCTTTCTTT.

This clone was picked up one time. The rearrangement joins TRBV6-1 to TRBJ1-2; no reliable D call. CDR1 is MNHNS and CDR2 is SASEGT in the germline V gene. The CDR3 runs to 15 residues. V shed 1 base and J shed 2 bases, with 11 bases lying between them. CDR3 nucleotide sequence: TGTGCCAGCAGTGAAGGCTTGAGTGGAAACTATGGCTACACCTTC. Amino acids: CASSEGLSGNYGYTF.

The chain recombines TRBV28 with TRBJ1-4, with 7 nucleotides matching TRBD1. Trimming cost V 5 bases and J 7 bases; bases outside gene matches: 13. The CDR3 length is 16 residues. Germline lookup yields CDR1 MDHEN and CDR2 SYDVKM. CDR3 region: CASSQSYGTVFEKLFF. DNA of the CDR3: TGTGCCAGCAGTCAATCTTACGGGACAGTGTTTGAAAAACTGTTTTTT.

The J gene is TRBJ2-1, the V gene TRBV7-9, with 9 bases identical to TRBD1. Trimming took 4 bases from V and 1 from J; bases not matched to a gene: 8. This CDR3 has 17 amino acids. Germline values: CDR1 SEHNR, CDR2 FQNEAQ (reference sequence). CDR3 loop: CASSSPYRGPSYNEQFF. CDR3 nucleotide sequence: TGTGCCAGCAGCTCCCCGTACAGGGGGCCATCCTACAATGAGCAGTTCTTC. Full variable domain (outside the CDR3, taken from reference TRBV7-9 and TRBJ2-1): DTGVSQNPRHKITKRGQNVTFRCDPISEHNRLYWYRQTLGQGPEFLTYFQNEAQLEKSRLLSDRFSAERPKGSFSTLEIQRTEQGDSAMYLCASSSPYRGPSYNEQFFGPGTRLTVL.

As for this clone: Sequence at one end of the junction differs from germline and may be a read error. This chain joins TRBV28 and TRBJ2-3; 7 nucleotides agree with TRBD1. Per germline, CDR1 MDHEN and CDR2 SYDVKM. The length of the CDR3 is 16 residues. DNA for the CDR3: TGTGCCAGCAGTGAGAACAGGGGCCCTCGCACGGATACGCAGTATTTT. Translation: CASSENRGPRTDTQYF.

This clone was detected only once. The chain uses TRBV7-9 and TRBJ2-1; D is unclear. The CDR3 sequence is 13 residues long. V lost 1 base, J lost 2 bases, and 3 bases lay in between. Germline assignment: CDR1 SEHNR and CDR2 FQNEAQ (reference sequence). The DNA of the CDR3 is TGTGCCAGCAGCTTAGAAGCCTACAATGAGCAGTTCTTC. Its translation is CASSLEAYNEQFF.

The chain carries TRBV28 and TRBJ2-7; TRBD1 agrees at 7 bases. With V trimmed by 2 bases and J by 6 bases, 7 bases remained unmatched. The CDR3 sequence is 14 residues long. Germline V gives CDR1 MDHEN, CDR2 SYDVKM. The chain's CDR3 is CASSLRGQGSEQYF. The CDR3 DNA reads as TGTGCCAGCAGTTTAAGGGGGCAGGGTTCCGAGCAGTACTTC.

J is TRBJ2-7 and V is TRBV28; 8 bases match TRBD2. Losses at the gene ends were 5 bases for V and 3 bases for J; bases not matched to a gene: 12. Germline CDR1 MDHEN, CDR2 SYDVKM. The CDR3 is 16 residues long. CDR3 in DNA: TGTGCCAGCAGTCCTACAATGGCGGGAGGAAGCTACGAGCAGTACTTC. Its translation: CASSPTMAGGSYEQYF.

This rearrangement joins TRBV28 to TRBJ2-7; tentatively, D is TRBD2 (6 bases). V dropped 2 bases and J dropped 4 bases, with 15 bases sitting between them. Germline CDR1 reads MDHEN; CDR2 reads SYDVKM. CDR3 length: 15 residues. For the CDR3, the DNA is TGTGCCAGCAGTTTAAGCCCGACGGGGGAATACGAGCAGTACTTC. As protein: CASSLSPTGEYEQYF.

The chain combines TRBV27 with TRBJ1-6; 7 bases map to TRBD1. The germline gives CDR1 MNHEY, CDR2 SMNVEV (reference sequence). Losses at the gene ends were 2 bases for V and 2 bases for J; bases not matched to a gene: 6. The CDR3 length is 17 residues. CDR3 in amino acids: CASSLRQGGAYNSPLHF. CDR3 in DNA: TGTGCCAGCAGTTTACGACAGGGTGGCGCCTATAATTCACCCCTCCACTTT.

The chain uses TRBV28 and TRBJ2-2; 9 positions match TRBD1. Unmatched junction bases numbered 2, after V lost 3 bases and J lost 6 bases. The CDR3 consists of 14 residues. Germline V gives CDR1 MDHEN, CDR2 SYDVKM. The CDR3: CASSLGTGSGELFF. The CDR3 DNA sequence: TGTGCCAGCAGTTTGGGGACAGGGTCCGGGGAGCTGTTTTTT.

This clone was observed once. CDR3: CASSSAGGLYNEQFF. The CDR3 coding sequence is TGTGCCAGCAGTTCAGCGGGAGGGTTATACAATGAGCAGTTCTTC. The J gene is TRBJ2-1, the V gene TRBV28; 10 positions agree with TRBD2. V was pared by 4 bases and J by 4 bases, with 4 bases of the junction left unmatched. The CDR3 runs to 15 residues. Germline assignment: CDR1 MDHEN and CDR2 SYDVKM.

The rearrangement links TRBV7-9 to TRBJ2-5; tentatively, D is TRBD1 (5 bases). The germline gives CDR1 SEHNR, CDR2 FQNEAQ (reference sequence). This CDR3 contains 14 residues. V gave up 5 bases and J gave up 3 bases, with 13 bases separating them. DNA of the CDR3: TGTGCCAGCAGCCTCTCGGACACGGAAGAGACCCAGTACTTC. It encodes CASSLSDTEETQYF.

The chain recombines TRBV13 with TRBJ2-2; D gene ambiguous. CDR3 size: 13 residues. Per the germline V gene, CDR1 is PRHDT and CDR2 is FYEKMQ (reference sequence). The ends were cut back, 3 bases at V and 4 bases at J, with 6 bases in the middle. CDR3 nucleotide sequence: TGTGCCAGCAGCTTGGGTTTCACCGGGGAGCTGTTTTTT. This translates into CASSLGFTGELFF.

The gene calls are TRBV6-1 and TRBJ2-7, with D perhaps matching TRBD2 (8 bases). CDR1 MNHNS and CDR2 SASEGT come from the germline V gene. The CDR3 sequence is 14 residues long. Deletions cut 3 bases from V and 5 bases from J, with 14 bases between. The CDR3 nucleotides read TGTGCCAGCAGTGACTTAGCGGGACAGAACGAGCAGTACTTC. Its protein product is CASSDLAGQNEQYF.

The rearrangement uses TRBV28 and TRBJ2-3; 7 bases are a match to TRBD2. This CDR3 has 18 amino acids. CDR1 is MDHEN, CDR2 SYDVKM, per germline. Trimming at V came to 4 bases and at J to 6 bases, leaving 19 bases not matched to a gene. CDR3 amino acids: CASSSDLGAGVVVDTQYF. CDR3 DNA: TGTGCCAGCAGTTCCGACCTCGGGGCGGGAGTTGTTGTCGATACGCAGTATTTT.

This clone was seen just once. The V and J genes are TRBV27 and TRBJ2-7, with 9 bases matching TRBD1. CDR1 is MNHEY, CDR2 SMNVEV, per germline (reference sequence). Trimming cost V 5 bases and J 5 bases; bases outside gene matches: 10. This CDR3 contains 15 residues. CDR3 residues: CASSPIGTGKDEQYF. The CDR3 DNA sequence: TGTGCCAGCAGTCCGATAGGGACAGGGAAGGACGAGCAGTACTTC.

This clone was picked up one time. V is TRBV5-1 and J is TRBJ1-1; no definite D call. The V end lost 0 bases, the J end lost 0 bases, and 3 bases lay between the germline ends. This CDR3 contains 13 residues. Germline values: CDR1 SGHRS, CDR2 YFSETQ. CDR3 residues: CASSLDLNTEAFF. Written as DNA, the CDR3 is TGCGCCAGCAGCTTGGACCTGAACACTGAAGCTTTCTTT. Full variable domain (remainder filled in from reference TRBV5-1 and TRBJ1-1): KAGVTQTPRYLIKTRGQQVTLSCSPISGHRSVSWYQQTPGQGLQFLFEYFSETQRNKGNFPGRFSGRQFSNSRSEMNVSTLELGDSALYLCASSLDLNTEAFFGQGTRLTVV.